The sequence of this T cell receptor (beta chain) was determined in a study of blood T cell repertoires in COVID-19. Study-wide context: Spain, Italy and the United States supplied samples that represented acute and convalescent COVID-19. PBMCs, B-cell-depleted T cells, or T cells were the source of the cDNA or gDNA that made up the material.

J gave up 8 bases and V 7 bases, and 14 bases lay outside the gene matches. This CDR3 contains 15 residues. From germline, CDR1 is SNHLY and CDR2 FYNNEI. Original processing notes: Estimates of nucleated cell counts were drawn from the amplification of reference gene primers. Here immunoSEQ multiplex PCR was the method, and the copy in TCRdb shows in-frame clones only, minus some. The V and J calls and clone size come from that table; D and trimming were worked out from the DNA. The sample has fewer than 120,000 clones; roughly 82% are singletons. This sequence originates from a woman in her sixties or seventies with acute or convalescent COVID-19. Sequences were obtained from peripheral blood. The chain joins TRBV2 to TRBJ1-2, with 9 bases fitting TRBD1. CDR3 loop: CASTLTTGGAEGYTF. The DNA of the CDR3 is TGTGCCAGCACATTAACTACAGGGGGCGCAGAGGGCTACACCTTC.